This TCR beta chain was recorded in a study of blood T cells in healthy people across ages. About the research overall: Per two T cells, about one barcoded beta molecule was captured through template switching.

Total RNA was extracted at no less than 6 micrograms per sample. Sample-barcoded 5' priming and a J-beta primer mix drove a second PCR of 7 to 11 cycles. Each of the samples gave a minimum of 2.5 million paired-end reads that contained CDR3. A single record per CDR3 protein comes from TCRdb applying MiXCR to the 5' RACE reads. The sample holds 650,000 to 800,000 distinct CDR3 sequences, roughly 44% seen once. The germline V gene encodes CDR1 SGHTA and CDR2 FQGNSA. The CDR3 spans 14 residues. Trimming at V came to 5 bases and at J to 8 bases, leaving 9 bases not matched to a gene. Source material: blood. The rearrangement links TRBV7-2 to TRBJ1-2; the match to TRBD1 covers 9 bases. This clonotype was obtained from a man in his fifties or sixties in good health. For the CDR3, the DNA is TGTGCCAGCAGCCCCGGACAGGGGACATTGGGCTACACCTTC. Its translation: CASSPGQGTLGYTF. Drawing the rest from reference TRBV7-2 and TRBJ1-2, the complete variable domain is GAGVSQSPSNKVTEKGKDVELRCDPISGHTALYWYRQSLGQGLEFLIYFQGNSAPDKSGLPSDRFSAERTGGSVSTLTIQRTQQEDSAVYLCASSPGQGTLGYTFGSGTRLTVV.